This T cell receptor beta chain comes out of a study of HIV-infected patients and healthy controls. Findings of the study overall: The authors saw processing only sixteen HIV-infected individuals as a major limitation on generality. Eight alpha and eight beta V genes differed significantly in mean usage between HIV-infected patients and controls.

Whole blood was used without fractionation, so all unsorted peripheral T cells were included. This clonotype was detected many times. Antigen: not known. Around 530 ng RNA was reverse transcribed with alpha and beta constant-region primers. Each of the alpha and beta chains got its own library through chain-specific third strand synthesis with indices. TCRdb re-analysed the 5' RACE reads in MiXCR, keeping a single row per CDR3 protein. The sample records around 20,000 distinct CDR3 sequences, approximately 9% being singletons. This TCR was sampled from an adult in good health. Sequenced input: blood.

The CDR3 loop reads CASSVGVQSNQPQHF. The CDR3 DNA sequence: TGTGCCAGCAGCGTAGGGGTCCAAAGCAATCAGCCCCAGCATTTT. The chain couples TRBV9 to TRBJ1-5; D gene ambiguous. Between the trimmed V and J ends, which lost 0 bases and 1 base, there was a span of 8 bases. Germline V CDR1 and CDR2: SGDLS, YYNGEE. This CDR3 comprises 15 residues.